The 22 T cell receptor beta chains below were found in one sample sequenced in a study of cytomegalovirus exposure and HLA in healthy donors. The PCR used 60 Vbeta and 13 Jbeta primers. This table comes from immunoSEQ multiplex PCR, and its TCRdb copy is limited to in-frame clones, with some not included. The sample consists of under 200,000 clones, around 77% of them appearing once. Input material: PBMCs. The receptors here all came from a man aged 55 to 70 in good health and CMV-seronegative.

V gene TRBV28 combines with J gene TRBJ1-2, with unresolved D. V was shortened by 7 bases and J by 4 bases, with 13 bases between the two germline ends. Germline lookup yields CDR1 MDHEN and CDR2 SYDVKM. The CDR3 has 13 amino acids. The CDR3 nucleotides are TGTGCCAGCACCGTCTCCAGGCTCTATGGCTACACCTTC. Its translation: CASTVSRLYGYTF.

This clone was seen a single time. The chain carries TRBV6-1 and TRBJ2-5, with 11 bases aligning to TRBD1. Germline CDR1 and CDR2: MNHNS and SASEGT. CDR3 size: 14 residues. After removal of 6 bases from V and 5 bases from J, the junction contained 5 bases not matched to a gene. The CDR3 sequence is CASRRDRGSETQYF. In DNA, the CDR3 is TGTGCCAGCAGGCGGGACAGGGGGAGTGAGACCCAGTACTTC.

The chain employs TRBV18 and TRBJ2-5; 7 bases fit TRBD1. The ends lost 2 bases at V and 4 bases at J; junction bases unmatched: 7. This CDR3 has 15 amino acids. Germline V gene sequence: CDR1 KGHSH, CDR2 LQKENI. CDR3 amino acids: CASSPGQGVGETQYF. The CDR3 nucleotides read TGTGCCAGCTCACCAGGCCAGGGGGTAGGAGAGACCCAGTACTTC.

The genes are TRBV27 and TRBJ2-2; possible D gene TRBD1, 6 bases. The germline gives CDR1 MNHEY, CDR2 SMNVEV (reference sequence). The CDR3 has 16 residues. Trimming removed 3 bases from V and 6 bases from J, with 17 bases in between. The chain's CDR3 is CASSFLQGLSAGELFF. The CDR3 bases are TGTGCCAGCAGTTTCCTGCAGGGGCTATCTGCCGGGGAGCTGTTTTTT.

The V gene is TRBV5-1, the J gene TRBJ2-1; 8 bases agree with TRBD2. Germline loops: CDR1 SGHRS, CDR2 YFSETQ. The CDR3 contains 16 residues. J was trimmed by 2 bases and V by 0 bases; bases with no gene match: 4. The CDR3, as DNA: TGCGCCAGCAGCTTGGCCGCGGGGGGAACCTACAATGAGCAGTTCTTC. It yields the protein CASSLAAGGTYNEQFF.

The CDR3, as DNA: TGTGCCATCAACCTAGGAGACGATAGCAATCAGCCCCAGCATTTT. Amino acids: CAINLGDDSNQPQHF. This rearrangement joins TRBV10-3 to TRBJ1-5; D gene ambiguous. Germline V gene sequence: CDR1 ENHRY, CDR2 SYGVKD. The CDR3 has 15 amino acids. V was pared by 7 bases and J by 0 bases, with 13 bases between.

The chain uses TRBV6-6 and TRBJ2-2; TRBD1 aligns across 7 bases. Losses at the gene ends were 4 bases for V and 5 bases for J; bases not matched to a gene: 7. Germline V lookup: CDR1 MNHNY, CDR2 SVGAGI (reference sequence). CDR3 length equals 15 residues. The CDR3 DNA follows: TGTGCCAGCAGTTCCCCCTACAGGGGAACCGGGGAGCTGTTTTTT. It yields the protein CASSSPYRGTGELFF.

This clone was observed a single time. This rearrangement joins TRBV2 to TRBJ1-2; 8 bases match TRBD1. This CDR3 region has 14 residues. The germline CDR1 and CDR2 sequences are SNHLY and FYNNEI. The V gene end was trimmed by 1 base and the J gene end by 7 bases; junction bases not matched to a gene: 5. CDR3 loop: CASSEGQGASGYTF. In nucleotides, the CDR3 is TGTGCCAGCAGTGAAGGTCAGGGGGCGTCTGGCTACACCTTC.

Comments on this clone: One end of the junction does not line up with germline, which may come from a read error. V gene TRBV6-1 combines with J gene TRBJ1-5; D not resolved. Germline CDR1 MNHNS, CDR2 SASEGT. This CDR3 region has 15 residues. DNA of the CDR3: TGTGCCAGCACGGATTCCGAGTATAGCAATCAGCCCCAGAATTTT. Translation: CASTDSEYSNQPQNF.

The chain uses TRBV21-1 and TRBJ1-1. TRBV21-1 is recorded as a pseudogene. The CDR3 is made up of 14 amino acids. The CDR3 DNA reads TGTGCCAGCACCCCACCCGGGGTTGTCCTTTGGGCTTTCTTT. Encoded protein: CASTPPGVVLWAFF.

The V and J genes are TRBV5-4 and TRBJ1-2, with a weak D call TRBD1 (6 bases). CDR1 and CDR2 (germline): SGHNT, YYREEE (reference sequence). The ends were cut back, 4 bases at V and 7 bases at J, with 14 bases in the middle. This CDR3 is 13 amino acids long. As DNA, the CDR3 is TGTGCCAGCAGCGATAACAGGGAACTTGGCTACACCTTC. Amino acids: CASSDNRELGYTF.

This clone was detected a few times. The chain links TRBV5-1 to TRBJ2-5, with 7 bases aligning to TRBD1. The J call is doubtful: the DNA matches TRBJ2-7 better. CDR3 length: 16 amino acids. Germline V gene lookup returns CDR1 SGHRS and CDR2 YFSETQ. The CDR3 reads CASSSLDRTVYYEQYF. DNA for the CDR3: TGCGCCAGCAGCTCCCTGGACAGGACAGTGTACTACGAGCAGTACTTC.

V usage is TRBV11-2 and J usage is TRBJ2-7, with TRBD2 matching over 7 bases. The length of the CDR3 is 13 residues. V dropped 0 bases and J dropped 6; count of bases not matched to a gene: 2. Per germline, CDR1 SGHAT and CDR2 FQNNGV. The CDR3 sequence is CASSLDRGGEQYF. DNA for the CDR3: TGTGCCAGCAGCTTAGATCGCGGGGGCGAGCAGTACTTC.

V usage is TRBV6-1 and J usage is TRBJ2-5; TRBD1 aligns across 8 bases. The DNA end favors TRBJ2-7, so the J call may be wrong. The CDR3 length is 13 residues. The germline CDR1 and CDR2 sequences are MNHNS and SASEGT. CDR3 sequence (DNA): TGTGCCAGCAGTGACAGGGGGCCCTACGAGCAGTACTTC. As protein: CASSDRGPYEQYF.

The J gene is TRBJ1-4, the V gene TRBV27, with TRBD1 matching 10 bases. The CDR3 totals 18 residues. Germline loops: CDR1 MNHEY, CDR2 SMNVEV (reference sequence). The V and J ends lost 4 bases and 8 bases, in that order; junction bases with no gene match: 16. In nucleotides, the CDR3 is TGTGCCAGCAGTTCGAATCCGGGACAGGGGATCGGAAGGGAAAAACTGTTTTTT. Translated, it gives CASSSNPGQGIGREKLFF.

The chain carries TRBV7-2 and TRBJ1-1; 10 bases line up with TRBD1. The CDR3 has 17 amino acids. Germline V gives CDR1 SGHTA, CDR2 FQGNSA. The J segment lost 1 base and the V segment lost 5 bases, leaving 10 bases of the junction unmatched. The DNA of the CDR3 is TGTGCCAGCAGCATCGGACAGGGGGGTCGGGAGAACACTGAAGCTTTCTTT. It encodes CASSIGQGGRENTEAFF.

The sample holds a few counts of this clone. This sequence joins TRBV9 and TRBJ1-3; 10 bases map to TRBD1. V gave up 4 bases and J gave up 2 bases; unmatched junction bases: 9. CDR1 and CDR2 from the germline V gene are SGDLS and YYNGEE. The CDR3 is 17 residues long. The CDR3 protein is CASSPRQGAQAGNTIYF. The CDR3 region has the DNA TGTGCCAGCAGCCCTAGACAGGGGGCGCAGGCTGGAAACACCATATATTTT. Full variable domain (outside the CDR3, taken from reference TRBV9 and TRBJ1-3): DSGVTQTPKHLITATGQRVTLRCSPRSGDLSVYWYQQSLDQGLQFLIQYYNGEERAKGNILERFSAQQFPDLHSELNLSSLELGDSALYFCASSPRQGAQAGNTIYFGEGSWLTVV.

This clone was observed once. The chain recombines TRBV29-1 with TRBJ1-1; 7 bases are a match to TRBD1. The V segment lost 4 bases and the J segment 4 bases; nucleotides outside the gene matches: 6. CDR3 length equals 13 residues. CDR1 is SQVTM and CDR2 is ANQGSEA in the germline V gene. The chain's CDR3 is CSVAGQASTEAFF. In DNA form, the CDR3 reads TGCAGCGTTGCAGGACAGGCGTCCACTGAAGCTTTCTTT.

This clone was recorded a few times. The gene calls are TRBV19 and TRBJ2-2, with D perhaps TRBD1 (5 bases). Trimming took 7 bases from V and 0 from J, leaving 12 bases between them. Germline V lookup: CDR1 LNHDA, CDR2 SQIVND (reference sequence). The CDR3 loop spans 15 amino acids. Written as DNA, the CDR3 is TGTGCCAGTAAAACAGGATTGACGAACACCGGGGAGCTGTTTTTT. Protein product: CASKTGLTNTGELFF.

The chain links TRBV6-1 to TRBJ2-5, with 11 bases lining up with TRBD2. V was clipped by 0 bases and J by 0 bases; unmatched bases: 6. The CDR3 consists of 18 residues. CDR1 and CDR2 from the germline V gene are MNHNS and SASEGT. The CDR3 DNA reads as TGTGCCAGCAGTGAAGCGTTAGCGGGGGGGCCGAACCAAGAGACCCAGTACTTC. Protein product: CASSEALAGGPNQETQYF.

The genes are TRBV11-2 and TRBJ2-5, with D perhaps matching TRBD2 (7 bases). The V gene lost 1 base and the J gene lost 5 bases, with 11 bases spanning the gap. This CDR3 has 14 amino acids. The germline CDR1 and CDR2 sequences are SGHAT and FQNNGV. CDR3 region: CASSLGRGRETQYF. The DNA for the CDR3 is TGTGCCAGCAGCTTAGGGCGGGGGCGGGAGACCCAGTACTTC.

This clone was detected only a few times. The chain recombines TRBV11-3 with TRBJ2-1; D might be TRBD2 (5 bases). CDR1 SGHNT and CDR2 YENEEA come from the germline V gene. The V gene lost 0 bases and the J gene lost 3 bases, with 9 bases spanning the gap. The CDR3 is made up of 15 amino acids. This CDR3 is CASSLEGAGYNEQFF. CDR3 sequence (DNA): TGTGCCAGCAGCTTAGAAGGCGCGGGCTACAATGAGCAGTTCTTC.